Here is one T cell receptor beta chain with its context. Its matching antigen is unknown. Peripheral blood was drawn, ten milliliters per donor. The data were obtained in a study of blood T cells in healthy people across ages. General observations from the study: Per million T cells, the diversity of TCR beta decreased roughly linearly as age advanced. A strong correlation was found between TCR beta diversity and the percentage of naive T cells.

The germline CDR1 and CDR2 sequences are SGHDT and YYEEEE. The CDR3 consists of 15 residues. A sample-barcoded 5' primer and a J-beta primer mix were used in a second PCR of about 6 to 11 cycles. Tags on each cDNA molecule came from a template-switch adaptor with 12 random nucleotides. TCRdb re-analysed the 5' RACE reads in MiXCR, keeping a single row per CDR3 protein. Here the sample spans hundreds of thousands of distinct CDR3 sequences, under 65% being singletons. The receptor comes from a man aged 55 to 69 in good health. This chain uses TRBV5-6 with TRBJ2-7; D ambiguous. Matching the DNA end better, TRBJ2-5 makes the J call doubtful. Sequencing used blood. The CDR3 coding sequence is TGTGCCAGCAGCTTTCGCACTCTTTATAGGGAGACCCAGTACTTC. Its translation is CASSFRTLYRETQYF.